The 17 T cell receptor beta chains in this list originate from one sample, sequenced in a study of cytomegalovirus exposure and HLA in healthy donors. Both 60 Vbeta primers and 13 Jbeta primers went into the PCR. Libraries were prepared by immunoSEQ multiplex PCR; TCRdb keeps only in-frame clonotypes and omits some of them. The sample has 110,000 or so clones; more than 60% are singletons. The sample was PBMCs. The receptors were sampled from a man aged 30 to 45 in good health and CMV-seronegative.

This clone was observed a few times. The rearrangement uses TRBV5-5 and TRBJ2-3, with unresolved D. Germline V lookup: CDR1 SGHKS, CDR2 YYEKEE (reference sequence). The CDR3 is 13 amino acids. V lost 3 bases to trimming and J lost 6 bases, with 11 bases between them. In nucleotides, the CDR3 is TGTGCCAGCAGCTGGGTGGAGTACGATACGCAGTATTTT. Encoded protein: CASSWVEYDTQYF.

This clone was found a few times. The chain links TRBV6-5 to TRBJ1-1; D remains unclear. V shed 6 bases and J shed 2 bases, with 7 bases lying between them. The CDR3 extends over 12 amino acids. CDR1 is MNHEY and CDR2 is SVGAGI in the germline V gene. In nucleotides, the CDR3 is TGTGCCAGCAGGGGAGGAAACACTGAAGCTTTCTTT. It encodes CASRGGNTEAFF.

The chain is built from TRBV29-1 and TRBJ1-5, with TRBD1 as a possible D gene (6 bases). The CDR3 has 13 amino acids. V was clipped by 6 bases and J by 11 bases, with 20 bases between them. Germline assignment: CDR1 SQVTM and CDR2 ANQGSEA. Here the CDR3 reads CSVRYDRFDAQHF. CDR3 DNA: TGCAGCGTCCGATACGACAGGTTTGACGCCCAGCATTTT.

This clone occurred once. The chain employs TRBV4-3 and TRBJ2-3; 14 bases match TRBD2. Germline V gene lookup returns CDR1 LGHNA and CDR2 YSLEER. This CDR3 contains 18 residues. The J segment lost 5 bases and the V segment lost 4 bases, leaving 11 bases of the junction unmatched. The CDR3 nucleotides read TGCGCCAGCAGCCGACTGACTAGCGGGGGGGCCGAGATAGATACGCAGTATTTT. Protein sequence: CASSRLTSGGAEIDTQYF.

The chain links TRBV28 to TRBJ1-5; the D is unclear. Germline V gene lookup returns CDR1 MDHEN and CDR2 SYDVKM. The CDR3 has 15 amino acids. V was clipped by 7 bases and J by 6 bases, with 19 bases between them. Here the CDR3 reads CASTSLGGAIQPQHF. For the CDR3, the DNA is TGTGCCAGCACTTCCCTCGGCGGTGCAATTCAGCCCCAGCATTTT.

CDR3 nucleotide sequence: TGTGCCAGCAGCGTGAATTCGGCAGGAAAAGCTTTCTTT. Translated, it gives CASSVNSAGKAFF. The V gene is TRBV9, the J gene TRBJ1-1; no reliable D call. Between the trimmed V and J ends, which lost 2 bases and 9 bases, there was a span of 14 bases. Germline V gene data show CDR1 as SGDLS and CDR2 as YYNGEE. The CDR3 sequence is 13 residues long. Combining the CDR3 with reference TRBV9 and TRBJ1-1 gives the whole variable domain DSGVTQTPKHLITATGQRVTLRCSPRSGDLSVYWYQQSLDQGLQFLIQYYNGEERAKGNILERFSAQQFPDLHSELNLSSLELGDSALYFCASSVNSAGKAFFGQGTRLTVV.

Note on this clone: This sample includes further DNA sequences coding for the same CDR3. The chain is built from TRBV5-4 and TRBJ2-5, with D hard to call. Trimming left V 0 bases short and J 1 base short, with 7 bases between. In germline, CDR1 is SGHNT, CDR2 YYREEE (reference sequence). The CDR3 is made up of 14 amino acids. The DNA for the CDR3 is TGTGCCAGCAGCTTGGCAGGCAGCCAAGAGACCCAGTACTTC. Translating gives CASSLAGSQETQYF.

This chain uses TRBV5-1 with TRBJ2-1; 8 nucleotides agree with TRBD2. CDR1 is SGHRS and CDR2 is YFSETQ in the germline V gene. The CDR3 consists of 15 residues. With V trimmed by 4 bases and J by 7 bases, 10 bases remained unmatched. CDR3 protein: CASSPTGGAMNEQFF. The CDR3 DNA reads TGCGCCAGCAGCCCGACGGGGGGGGCCATGAATGAGCAGTTCTTC. Using reference TRBV5-1 and TRBJ2-1 for the parts outside the CDR3, the full variable domain is KAGVTQTPRYLIKTRGQQVTLSCSPISGHRSVSWYQQTPGQGLQFLFEYFSETQRNKGNFPGRFSGRQFSNSRSEMNVSTLELGDSALYLCASSPTGGAMNEQFFGPGTRLTVL.

The V and J genes are TRBV19 and TRBJ1-5; no reliable D call. Per the germline V gene, CDR1 is LNHDA and CDR2 is SQIVND (reference sequence). V lost 5 bases and J lost 4, with 12 bases in between. The CDR3 has 14 residues. CDR3 nucleotides: TGTGCCAGTAGTGGAGGCAGGCAGAATCAGCCCCAGCATTTT. Encoded protein: CASSGGRQNQPQHF.

As DNA, the CDR3 is TGTGCCAGCAGCCTACAGGGATGGGATGAAAAACTGTTTTTT. It codes for CASSLQGWDEKLFF. The rearrangement joins TRBV5-6 to TRBJ1-4, with D tentatively TRBD1 (6 bases). Germline CDR1 is SGHDT and CDR2 is YYEEEE. V dropped 4 bases and J dropped 6 bases, with 13 bases sitting between them. This CDR3 is 14 amino acids long.

V is TRBV7-6 and J is TRBJ2-6; 10 bases agree with TRBD1. Unmatched junction bases numbered 4, after V lost 3 bases and J lost 2 bases. The V gene's germline CDR1 is SGHVS and CDR2 FNYEAQ. This CDR3 contains 17 residues. Written as DNA, the CDR3 is TGTGCCAGCAGCTTCCGGGACAGGGGACCTGGGGCCAACGTCCTGACTTTC. It is translated as CASSFRDRGPGANVLTF.

The genes are TRBV7-9 and TRBJ1-1; 7 bases line up with TRBD1. Germline CDR1 is SEHNR and CDR2 is FQNEAQ (reference sequence). With 0 bases clipped from V and 1 base from J, the junction kept 5 bases outside the gene matches. This CDR3 spans 16 amino acids. The CDR3: CASSLAFDRANTEAFF. DNA for the CDR3: TGTGCCAGCAGCTTAGCCTTTGACAGGGCGAACACTGAAGCTTTCTTT.

The chain employs TRBV5-1 and TRBJ2-7; 10 bases agree with TRBD1. V trimming: 4 bases; J trimming: 5 bases; junction bases outside the gene matches: 9. The CDR3 is 15 residues long. Germline CDR1 and CDR2: SGHRS and YFSETQ. The CDR3 bases are TGCGCCAGCAGCGATCCGACAGGGGGCTTGGACGAGCAGTACTTC. Translation: CASSDPTGGLDEQYF.

CDR3 DNA sequence: TGTGCCAGCAGTTACTCGACGCAGGGCTCCTATGGCTACACCTTC. Protein: CASSYSTQGSYGYTF. The chain recombines TRBV6-5 with TRBJ1-2, with D tentatively TRBD1 (5 bases). CDR1 is MNHEY and CDR2 is SVGAGI in the germline V gene. Trimming left V 0 bases short and J 4 bases short, with 12 bases between. The CDR3 has 15 residues.

This clone occurred a few times. The chain combines TRBV2 with TRBJ1-1, with D possibly TRBD1 on 5 matching bases. The germline V and J ends were trimmed by 5 bases and 7 bases, with 11 bases remaining between them. The CDR3 consists of 12 residues. Germline V gives CDR1 SNHLY, CDR2 FYNNEI. CDR3 sequence (DNA): TGTGCCAGCAGTCATTTGACAGATGAAGCTTTCTTT. Protein sequence: CASSHLTDEAFF.

The V gene is TRBV5-1, the J gene TRBJ1-1; 7 bases line up with TRBD1. Losses at the gene ends were 1 base for V and 1 base for J; bases not matched to a gene: 7. Germline V gives CDR1 SGHRS, CDR2 YFSETQ. The CDR3 runs 16 residues. CDR3 nucleotide sequence: TGCGCCAGCAGCTTGTGGGGGGACAGAAAGAACACTGAAGCTTTCTTT. Translation gives CASSLWGDRKNTEAFF.

This clone appeared a single time. The chain carries TRBV30 and TRBJ2-7; D unresolved. V gave up 4 bases and J gave up 2 bases, with 9 bases separating them. CDR3 size: 12 residues. Germline CDR1 is GTSNPN and CDR2 is SVGIG (reference sequence). The CDR3 DNA reads TGTGCCTGGACACAGAGAGCCTACGAGCAGTACTTC. It specifies CAWTQRAYEQYF.